Below, 31 T cell receptor beta chains from the same sample are listed, as sequenced in a study of cytomegalovirus exposure and HLA in healthy donors. Primers included in the PCR were 60 Vbeta and 13 Jbeta primers. TCRdb's table, derived via immunoSEQ multiplex PCR, lists solely in-frame clones and lacks some. The sample holds 100,000 to 150,000 clones, around four fifths seen once. The material sequenced was PBMCs. The source of these receptors is a man aged 35 to 55 in good health and CMV-seronegative.

The chain uses TRBV9 and TRBJ2-7; 7 bases match TRBD1. The J segment lost 0 bases and the V segment lost 3 bases, leaving 3 bases of the junction unmatched. CDR1 and CDR2 (germline): SGDLS, YYNGEE. CDR3 size: 14 residues. CDR3 DNA: TGTGCCAGCAGCGCCCGGGACAGCTCCTACGAGCAGTACTTC. Its translation is CASSARDSSYEQYF.

The chain employs TRBV5-1 and TRBJ2-2, with D uncertain. V lost 0 bases, J lost 6 bases, and 9 bases lay in between. Germline loops: CDR1 SGHRS, CDR2 YFSETQ. The CDR3 consists of 14 residues. The CDR3 DNA follows: TGCGCCAGCAGCTTGGAAGCCGCGGCCGGGGAGCTGTTTTTT. This sequence encodes CASSLEAAAGELFF.

This clone was seen a few times. In DNA form, the CDR3 reads TGTGCCAGCAGCTCCGGACTAGTCGCCTACAATGAGCAGTTCTTC. It yields the protein CASSSGLVAYNEQFF. This rearrangement joins TRBV7-9 to TRBJ2-1; 7 nucleotides align to TRBD2. The germline V gene has CDR1 SEHNR and CDR2 FQNEAQ (reference sequence). Trimming cost V 4 bases and J 2 bases; bases outside gene matches: 5. CDR3 length equals 15 residues.

This chain uses TRBV5-1 with TRBJ2-5, with D hard to call. The CDR3 length is 11 residues. Trimming took off 2 bases at V and 5 bases at J, with 4 bases between the two ends. Germline loops: CDR1 SGHRS, CDR2 YFSETQ. This CDR3 is CASSFGETQYF. The DNA of the CDR3 is TGCGCCAGCAGCTTCGGGGAGACCCAGTACTTC.

CDR3 amino acids: CASSEADEKLFF. The CDR3 region has the DNA TGTGCCAGCAGTGAGGCTGATGAAAAACTGTTTTTT. This chain joins TRBV6-1 and TRBJ1-4; no definite D call. CDR3 length: 12 residues. Trimming pared 3 bases from V and 6 bases from J, leaving 5 bases between. Looked up from germline, CDR1 is MNHNS and CDR2 is SASEGT.

The chain couples TRBV4-3 to TRBJ1-4; 8 bases map to TRBD1. Germline trimming cut 3 bases from V and 8 bases from J; bases unmatched to any gene: 5. Looked up from germline, CDR1 is LGHNA and CDR2 is YSLEER. The CDR3 contains 14 residues. CDR3 protein: CASSQDRVGEKLFF. The CDR3 nucleotides read TGCGCCAGCAGCCAGGACAGGGTGGGAGAAAAACTGTTTTTT.

The table lists this clone with a count of one. The rearrangement uses TRBV19 and TRBJ1-5; D not resolved. The CDR3 consists of 14 residues. Trimming left V 2 bases short and J 4 bases short, with 9 bases between. The germline V gene encodes CDR1 LNHDA and CDR2 SQIVND (reference sequence). The CDR3 sequence is CASSIIQSNQPQHF. The DNA of the CDR3 is TGTGCCAGTAGTATAATACAGTCAAATCAGCCCCAGCATTTT.

The V call is TRBV7-3, the J call TRBJ2-1; 10 bases are shared with TRBD2. The V segment lost 4 bases and the J segment 8 bases; nucleotides outside the gene matches: 2. CDR3 length: 13 residues. The germline CDR1 and CDR2 sequences are SGHTA and FQGTGA. This CDR3 reads CASSSSGRDEQFF. The DNA of the CDR3 is TGTGCCAGCAGCTCTAGCGGGAGAGATGAGCAGTTCTTC.

V is TRBV5-1 and J is TRBJ1-3; 7 nucleotides align to TRBD1. V shed 5 bases, J shed 4 bases, and the junction held 6 bases outside the gene matches. CDR1 and CDR2 (germline): SGHRS, YFSETQ. CDR3 length equals 14 residues. The CDR3 spells CASRPQGGGNTIYF. CDR3 nucleotides: TGCGCCAGCAGGCCCCAGGGGGGAGGAAACACCATATATTTT.

The chain is built from TRBV5-8 and TRBJ2-7; 10 bases fit TRBD2. CDR1 and CDR2 (germline): SGHTS, YDEGEE. This CDR3 has 15 amino acids. V was pared by 3 bases and J by 1 base, with 4 bases of the junction left unmatched. CDR3 residues: CASSSGTSESYEQYF. The CDR3 nucleotides read TGTGCCAGCAGCTCCGGGACTAGCGAATCCTACGAGCAGTACTTC.

The chain links TRBV5-1 to TRBJ2-3; 7 positions agree with TRBD2. The CDR3 totals 16 residues. Losses at the gene ends were 4 bases for V and 4 bases for J; bases not matched to a gene: 12. Germline lookup yields CDR1 SGHRS and CDR2 YFSETQ. The CDR3: CASSQEVASGSDTQYF. As DNA, the CDR3 is TGCGCCAGCAGCCAGGAGGTAGCTAGCGGCTCAGATACGCAGTATTTT.

The chain's CDR3 is CASSYSVGATYNEQFF. The CDR3 DNA follows: TGTGCCAGCAGTTACTCGGTAGGGGCCACCTACAATGAGCAGTTCTTC. The chain recombines TRBV6-5 with TRBJ2-1; D perhaps matches TRBD1 (5 bases). With 0 bases removed from V and 2 bases from J, the gap between germline ends came to 11 bases. The CDR3 runs to 16 residues. Germline CDR1 and CDR2: MNHEY and SVGAGI.

The genes are TRBV2 and TRBJ2-6; no definite D call. V was clipped by 4 bases and J by 4 bases, with 8 bases between them. The CDR3 runs to 14 residues. The V gene's germline CDR1 is SNHLY and CDR2 FYNNEI. DNA for the CDR3: TGTGCCAGCAGTGCCACTCCGGGGGCCAACGTCCTGACTTTC. It encodes CASSATPGANVLTF.

This chain joins TRBV27 and TRBJ1-6; possible D gene TRBD1, 6 bases. V lost 0 bases, J lost 11 bases, and 14 bases lay in between. The CDR3 extends over 15 amino acids. Looked up from germline, CDR1 is MNHEY and CDR2 is SMNVEV (reference sequence). In nucleotides, the CDR3 is TGTGCCAGCAGTTTATCATCGGGGGGCTTCGCACCCCTCCACTTT. Amino acids: CASSLSSGGFAPLHF.

The CDR3 loop reads CASSSQGNQPQHF. The CDR3 coding sequence is TGTGCCAGCAGTTCACAGGGGAATCAGCCCCAGCATTTT. This rearrangement joins TRBV28 to TRBJ1-5; 7 positions agree with TRBD1. Germline V gene data show CDR1 as MDHEN and CDR2 as SYDVKM. V was pared by 4 bases and J by 4 bases, with 1 base of the junction left unmatched. The CDR3 is made up of 13 amino acids.

The chain recombines TRBV14 with TRBJ2-6; the D gene is possibly TRBD2 (6 bases). The V gene's germline CDR1 is SGHDN and CDR2 FVKESK. V was cut by 3 bases and J by 2 bases, with 11 bases left in between. This CDR3 region has 16 residues. CDR3 loop: CASSQEGNTGANVLTF. The CDR3 coding sequence is TGTGCCAGCAGCCAGGAGGGAAATACTGGGGCCAACGTCCTGACTTTC. The variable domain in full, completed from reference TRBV14 and TRBJ2-6, reads EAGVTQFPSHSVIEKGQTVTLRCDPISGHDNLYWYRRVMGKEIKFLLHFVKESKQDESGMPNNRFLAERTGGTYSTLKVQPAELEDSGVYFCASSQEGNTGANVLTFGAGSRLTVL.

The chain has TRBV11-3 and TRBJ1-1; no reliable D call. This CDR3 contains 13 residues. Germline V CDR1 and CDR2: SGHNT, YENEEA. V lost 0 bases to trimming and J lost 3 bases, with 5 bases between them. The CDR3 loop is CASSLDEDTEAFF. The CDR3 region has the DNA TGTGCCAGCAGCTTAGATGAGGACACTGAAGCTTTCTTT.

The V and J genes are TRBV5-1 and TRBJ1-1; the D gene is possibly TRBD1 (6 bases). Germline V gene data show CDR1 as SGHRS and CDR2 as YFSETQ. Trimming removed 4 bases from V and 3 bases from J, with 10 bases in between. The CDR3 extends over 13 amino acids. The CDR3 sequence: CASSTGQYTEAFF. CDR3 in DNA: TGCGCCAGCAGCACCGGACAGTACACTGAAGCTTTCTTT.

This chain uses TRBV30 with TRBJ2-6; D gene unclear. The germline gives CDR1 GTSNPN, CDR2 SVGIG (reference sequence). The CDR3 spans 14 residues. V was cut by 3 bases and J by 0 bases, with 6 bases left in between. Written as DNA, the CDR3 is TGTGCCTGGAGAGCATCCTCTGGGGCCAACGTCCTGACTTTC. This codes for CAWRASSGANVLTF.

The rearrangement uses TRBV28 and TRBJ1-5; D is unresolved. Germline assignment: CDR1 MDHEN and CDR2 SYDVKM. The CDR3 totals 14 residues. V was pared by 5 bases and J by 6 bases, with 14 bases between. The CDR3 nucleotides are TGTGCCAGCAGTCCACAAAGCGGATTTCAGCCCCAGCATTTT. Protein product: CASSPQSGFQPQHF.

A note on this clone: This same CDR3 is encoded by further DNA sequences in the sample. The chain joins TRBV6-6 to TRBJ2-2; TRBD1 matches 9 bases. The CDR3 is 15 amino acids. J was trimmed by 4 bases and V by 7 bases; bases with no gene match: 7. Germline V gives CDR1 MNHNY, CDR2 SVGAGI (reference sequence). This CDR3 reads CASTRDRVITGELFF. CDR3 DNA sequence: TGTGCCAGCACCAGGGACAGGGTGATCACCGGGGAGCTGTTTTTT.

This clone was picked up a small number of times. V is TRBV2 and J is TRBJ1-5; D not resolved. CDR1 and CDR2 from the germline V gene are SNHLY and FYNNEI. The CDR3 extends over 14 amino acids. V dropped 4 bases and J dropped 0 bases, with 7 bases sitting between them. The CDR3 reads CASSGSSSNQPQHF. For the CDR3, the DNA is TGTGCCAGCAGTGGCTCGAGTAGCAATCAGCCCCAGCATTTT.

The chain is built from TRBV28 and TRBJ1-5, with D unresolved. The CDR3 extends over 14 amino acids. V was shortened by 3 bases and J by 4 bases, with 10 bases between the two germline ends. Germline lookup yields CDR1 MDHEN and CDR2 SYDVKM. In DNA form, the CDR3 reads TGTGCCAGCAGTTTTGGACCGGGGAATCAGCCCCAGCATTTT. It specifies CASSFGPGNQPQHF.

The V gene is TRBV29-1, the J gene TRBJ2-7, with D uncertain. V lost 7 bases, J lost 0 bases, and 10 bases lay in between. Germline V gene data show CDR1 as SQVTM and CDR2 as ANQGSEA. The CDR3 covers 12 residues. The CDR3 loop is CSGRSSSYEQYF. CDR3 DNA sequence: TGCAGCGGTCGGTCCTCCTCCTACGAGCAGTACTTC.

V is TRBV6-6 and J is TRBJ2-1; 11 bases fit TRBD2. This CDR3 comprises 15 residues. The junction had 3 bases not matched to a gene; V was cut back by 0 bases and J by 8 bases. Germline V CDR1 and CDR2: MNHNY, SVGAGI (reference sequence). The chain's CDR3 is CASSYSSGGAYEQFF. The CDR3 region has the DNA TGTGCCAGCAGTTACTCTAGCGGGGGGGCCTATGAGCAGTTCTTC.

The chain couples TRBV28 to TRBJ2-5; D is possibly TRBD2 (6 bases). CDR1 is MDHEN, CDR2 SYDVKM, per germline. This CDR3 spans 12 amino acids. The V and J ends lost 3 bases and 10 bases respectively, with 12 bases between them. The CDR3 here is CASSFDGGDQYF. The CDR3 nucleotides are TGTGCCAGCAGTTTCGACGGCGGGGACCAGTACTTC.

The genes are TRBV6-5 and TRBJ1-2; 7 positions agree with TRBD1. The V gene's germline CDR1 is MNHEY and CDR2 SVGAGI. V shed 5 bases, J shed 4 bases, and the junction held 4 bases outside the gene matches. This CDR3 has 13 residues. In DNA form, the CDR3 reads TGTGCCAGCAGTCTGACAGGGTTCTATGGCTACACCTTC. The encoded protein is CASSLTGFYGYTF.

The V gene is TRBV7-8, the J gene TRBJ2-3, with D maybe TRBD1 (5 bases). Germline CDR1 is SGHVS and CDR2 is FQNEAQ. Trimming stripped 1 base from V and 6 bases from J, with 11 bases between. The CDR3 has 14 amino acids. In DNA form, the CDR3 reads TGTGCCAGCAGCTTAGGGGGCCTGGGCGATACGCAGTATTTT. It is translated as CASSLGGLGDTQYF.

J is TRBJ2-1 and V is TRBV27, with TRBD2 matching 8 bases. From germline, CDR1 is MNHEY and CDR2 SMNVEV (reference sequence). This CDR3 is built from 15 residues. J was trimmed by 6 bases and V by 7 bases; bases with no gene match: 11. DNA of the CDR3: TGTGCCAGCACCCCTAGAGCGGGAGATCTCAATGAGCAGTTCTTC. Its protein is CASTPRAGDLNEQFF.

This clone has only a few counts. The chain is built from TRBV15 and TRBJ2-7; 8 bases match TRBD2. V lost 1 base and J lost 2; bases outside the gene matches: 4. This CDR3 has 15 amino acids. Looked up from germline, CDR1 is LNHNV and CDR2 is YYDKDF (reference sequence). The CDR3 protein is CATSRVSGVTYEQYF. The CDR3 DNA reads as TGTGCCACCAGCAGAGTTAGCGGGGTTACCTACGAGCAGTACTTC.

Comments on this clone: The junction differs from germline at one of its ends, possibly a read error. This rearrangement joins TRBV7-9 to TRBJ2-7; D is perhaps TRBD1 (5 bases). The CDR3 contains 13 residues. CDR1 is SEHNR, CDR2 FQNEAQ, per germline (reference sequence). The CDR3 nucleotides read TGTTCCAGCAGCCCCGGACAACCCTACGAGCAGTACTTC. It encodes CSSSPGQPYEQYF.